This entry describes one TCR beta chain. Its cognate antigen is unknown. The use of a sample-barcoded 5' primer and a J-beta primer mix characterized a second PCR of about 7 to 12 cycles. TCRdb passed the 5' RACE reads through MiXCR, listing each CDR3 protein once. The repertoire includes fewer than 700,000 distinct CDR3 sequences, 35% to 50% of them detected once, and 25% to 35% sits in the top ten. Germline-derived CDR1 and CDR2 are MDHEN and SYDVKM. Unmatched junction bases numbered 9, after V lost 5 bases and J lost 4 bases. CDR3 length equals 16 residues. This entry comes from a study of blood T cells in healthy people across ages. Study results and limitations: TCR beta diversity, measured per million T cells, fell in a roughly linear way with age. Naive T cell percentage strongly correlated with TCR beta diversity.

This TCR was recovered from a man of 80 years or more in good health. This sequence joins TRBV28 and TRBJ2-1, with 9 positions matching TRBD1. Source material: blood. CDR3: CASSTIGTGKYNEQFF. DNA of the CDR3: TGTGCCAGCAGTACCATCGGGACAGGGAAATACAATGAGCAGTTCTTC. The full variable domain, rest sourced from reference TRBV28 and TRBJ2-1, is DVKVTQSSRYLVKRTGEKVFLECVQDMDHENMFWYRQDPGLGLRLIYFSYDVKMKEKGDIPEGYSVSREKKERFSLILESASTNQTSMYLCASSTIGTGKYNEQFFGPGTRLTVL.